These 22 T cell receptor beta chains came from one sample sequenced in a study of persistence of HIV-infected CD4 T cells. The libraries were made with immunoSEQ version 4 in survey mode. Assay: immunoSEQ multiplex PCR; the TCRdb copy retains only in-frame clones and omits some. Found here are 40,000 to 55,000 clones, about 85% of them singletons; the top ten hold around 0.48%. Nonspecific anti-CD3/anti-CD28 bead stimulation represents the broad CD4+ T cell repertoire. Sorting selected CD4+ T cells upregulating both CD40 ligand and CD69. These receptors' antigens are unknown. The source material was CD4+ T cells sorted from PBMCs after approximately 19-hour stimulation, sampled from a patient who received antiretroviral therapy. These receptor sequences come from an adult woman with HIV who was CMV-seropositive.

This clone was seen only a few times. The gene calls are TRBV20-1 and TRBJ2-7; TRBD1 might be the D (9 bases). Deletions cut 3 bases from V and 3 bases from J, with 18 bases between. Germline assignment: CDR1 DFQATT and CDR2 SNEGSKA (reference sequence). The CDR3 sequence is 15 residues long. The CDR3 DNA reads as TGCAGTGCTAGTCGGGGGGGACAGGGCTACTACGAGCAGTACTTC. Its protein is CSASRGGQGYYEQYF.

The chain links TRBV30 to TRBJ1-3; no reliable D call. Trimming stripped 5 bases from V and 6 bases from J, with 14 bases between. From germline, CDR1 is GTSNPN and CDR2 SVGIG (reference sequence). The CDR3 is 13 residues long. Here the CDR3 reads CAWRILPTNTIYF. CDR3 bases: TGTGCCTGGCGGATCTTACCTACAAACACCATATATTTT.

V is TRBV28 and J is TRBJ1-2; no clear D gene. This CDR3 comprises 15 residues. V lost 7 bases and J lost 4, with 19 bases in between. Germline loops: CDR1 MDHEN, CDR2 SYDVKM. The CDR3 protein is CASTEGRPRLYGYTF. For the CDR3, the DNA is TGTGCCAGCACCGAGGGAAGACCCAGGCTCTATGGCTACACCTTC.

This rearrangement joins TRBV6-5 to TRBJ1-4; D is undetermined. Trimming removed 6 bases at V and 0 bases at J, with 11 bases between. This CDR3 is 15 amino acids long. Germline V CDR1 and CDR2: MNHEY, SVGAGI. CDR3 residues: CASSVMAATNEKLFF. CDR3 DNA sequence: TGTGCCAGCAGCGTGATGGCAGCAACTAATGAAAAACTGTTTTTT.

This clone has a single count. This chain uses TRBV18 with TRBJ1-1; possibly TRBD1 for D (5 bases). The CDR3 sequence is 13 residues long. V lost 2 bases and J 5 bases, leaving 9 bases between the germline ends. Per the germline V gene, CDR1 is KGHSH and CDR2 is LQKENI. The CDR3 DNA follows: TGTGCCAGCTCACCAGTCGAGGGGACTGAAGCTTTCTTT. Translation gives CASSPVEGTEAFF.

The chain combines TRBV28 with TRBJ1-3; 7 bases line up with TRBD1. This CDR3 comprises 18 residues. Germline V gene data show CDR1 as MDHEN and CDR2 as SYDVKM. Trimming cost V 5 bases and J 1 base; bases outside gene matches: 14. The CDR3 DNA sequence: TGTGCCAGCAGTACTACCCAGGACAGGTATCAGTCTGGAAACACCATATATTTT. This sequence encodes CASSTTQDRYQSGNTIYF.

This rearrangement joins TRBV25-1 to TRBJ1-6; D gene uncertain. CDR1 and CDR2 (germline): MGHDK, SYGVNS. With 5 bases removed from V and 7 bases from J, the gap between germline ends came to 12 bases. The CDR3 is 14 residues long. The CDR3 region is CASSYRTGNSPLHF. The DNA of the CDR3 is TGTGCCAGCAGTTATAGGACGGGGAATTCACCCCTCCACTTT. The full variable domain, with the rest looked up from reference TRBV25-1 and TRBJ1-6, is EADIYQTPRYLVIGTGKKITLECSQTMGHDKMYWYQQDPGMELHLIHYSYGVNSTEKGDLSSESTVSRIRTEHFPLTLESARPSHTSQYLCASSYRTGNSPLHFGNGTRLTVT.

The chain combines TRBV30 with TRBJ1-2; no reliable D call. CDR1 GTSNPN and CDR2 SVGIG come from the germline V gene (reference sequence). The V and J ends lost 0 bases and 0 bases respectively, with 14 bases between them. The CDR3 is made up of 16 amino acids. CDR3: CAWSVMSVLTNYGYTF. The CDR3 nucleotides are TGTGCCTGGAGTGTAATGAGTGTCTTGACTAACTATGGCTACACCTTC.

The chain links TRBV5-1 to TRBJ1-6; 8 nucleotides match TRBD1. The CDR3 runs 16 residues. V trimming: 0 bases; J trimming: 10 bases; junction bases outside the gene matches: 9. Germline assignment: CDR1 SGHRS and CDR2 YFSETQ. As DNA, the CDR3 is TGCGCCAGCAGCTTGGCCCCGACAGGGGTCGGCTCACCCCTCCACTTT. Amino acid sequence: CASSLAPTGVGSPLHF.

The chain combines TRBV3-1 (or the pseudogene TRBV3-2) with TRBJ1-5; D call uncertain. V lost 4 bases and J 9 bases, leaving 13 bases between the germline ends. The CDR3 runs 13 residues. The V gene's germline CDR1 is LGHDT and CDR2 YNNKEL (reference sequence). CDR3 DNA sequence: TGTGCCAGCAGCCGAGACGCCGCCGGGCCCCAGCATTTT. Encoded protein: CASSRDAAGPQHF.

The rearrangement joins TRBV6-1 to TRBJ2-4, with D tentatively TRBD1 (5 bases). The V gene lost 3 bases and the J gene lost 7 bases, with 13 bases spanning the gap. Looked up from germline, CDR1 is MNHNS and CDR2 is SASEGT. The length of the CDR3 is 14 residues. The CDR3 DNA sequence: TGTGCCAGCAGTGACCTCAGGGTGGGGAACATTCAGTACTTC. This gives the protein CASSDLRVGNIQYF.

This clone was seen only a few times. The J gene is TRBJ2-1, the V gene TRBV6-6, with 7 positions matching TRBD1. This CDR3 comprises 13 residues. V lost 8 bases to trimming and J lost 2 bases; unmatched junction nucleotides: 3. Looked up from germline, CDR1 is MNHNY and CDR2 is SVGAGI (reference sequence). The CDR3 is CASQTGAYNEQFF. Written as DNA, the CDR3 is TGTGCCAGCCAAACAGGGGCCTACAATGAGCAGTTCTTC.

V is TRBV2 and J is TRBJ1-4, with D maybe TRBD1 (6 bases). The CDR3 is made up of 13 amino acids. Germline V gene data show CDR1 as SNHLY and CDR2 as FYNNEI. Between the trimmed V and J ends, which lost 0 bases and 10 bases, there was a span of 9 bases. The chain's CDR3 is CASSEAGGGKLFF. CDR3 in DNA: TGTGCCAGCAGTGAAGCAGGGGGGGGAAAACTGTTTTTT.

CDR3 in amino acids: CASSHKSPGAFF. CDR3 nucleotide sequence: TGTGCCAGCAGCCACAAGTCTCCCGGGGCTTTCTTT. This chain connects TRBV6-6 to TRBJ1-1; no clear D. The CDR3 spans 12 residues. The germline V gene has CDR1 MNHNY and CDR2 SVGAGI (reference sequence). Trimming removed 6 bases at V and 11 bases at J, with 16 bases between.

This chain uses TRBV6-2 or TRBV6-3 with TRBJ2-7; TRBD1 aligns across 7 bases. Germline lookup yields CDR1 MNHEY and CDR2 SVGEGT. Losses at the gene ends were 2 bases for V and 6 bases for J; bases not matched to a gene: 4. The CDR3 contains 13 residues. The CDR3 DNA is TGTGCCAGCAGTTACCAGGGGGTCATCGAGCAGTACGTC. This sequence encodes CASSYQGVIEQYV.

The chain combines TRBV5-8 with TRBJ2-6; unclear D gene. Germline assignment: CDR1 SGHTS and CDR2 YDEGEE. With 3 bases removed from V and 0 bases from J, the gap between germline ends came to 13 bases. The CDR3 spans 17 residues. The CDR3 bases are TGTGCCAGCAGCTCATACCTAGACGCCTCTGGGGCCAACGTCCTGACTTTC. It is translated as CASSSYLDASGANVLTF.

V usage is TRBV7-3 and J usage is TRBJ2-5, with D possibly called TRBD1 or TRBD2 (5 bases each). V shed 2 bases and J shed 3 bases, with 10 bases lying between them. The CDR3 length is 14 residues. Germline V CDR1 and CDR2: SGHTA, FQGTGA. CDR3 in DNA: TGTGCCAGCAGCTTATCCGGGACGGAAGAGACCCAGTACTTC. This gives the protein CASSLSGTEETQYF.

This rearrangement joins TRBV23-1 to TRBJ2-2; the D is unclear. TRBV23-1 is an ORF, with its function uncertain. This CDR3 region has 14 residues. Trimming took 4 bases from V and 2 from J, leaving 8 bases between them. The CDR3 is CASSPRENTGELFF. The CDR3, as DNA: TGCGCCAGCAGTCCTAGAGAAAACACCGGGGAGCTGTTTTTT.

This clone was picked up one time. This chain uses TRBV12-2 with TRBJ1-6. TRBV12-2 constitutes a pseudogene. There are 18 residues in the CDR3. Here the CDR3 reads CASRLPNRRGGQNSPLHF. The CDR3 bases are TGTGCAAGTCGCTTACCGAACCGCAGGGGGGGTCAAAATTCACCCCTCCACTTT.

Worth noting for this clone: The sample carries other DNA sequences with the same CDR3. Here the CDR3 reads CASSLDPRGGETQYF. DNA for the CDR3: TGTGCCAGCAGCTTGGATCCTCGAGGAGGGGAGACCCAGTACTTC. The chain is built from TRBV5-4 and TRBJ2-5; D is possibly TRBD2 (6 bases). The CDR3 spans 15 residues. In germline, CDR1 is SGHNT, CDR2 YYREEE (reference sequence). Trimming pared 0 bases from V and 5 bases from J, leaving 14 bases between. The full variable domain, with the rest looked up from reference TRBV5-4 and TRBJ2-5, is ETGVTQSPTHLIKTRGQQVTLRCSSQSGHNTVSWYQQALGQGPQFIFQYYREEENGRGNFPPRFSGLQFPNYSSELNVNALELDDSALYLCASSLDPRGGETQYFGPGTRLLVL.

The V gene is TRBV10-1, the J gene TRBJ2-1; no firm D call. Trimming cost V 3 bases and J 7 bases, with 7 bases left between them. CDR3 length: 12 residues. CDR1 and CDR2 (germline): WNHNN, SYGVQD (reference sequence). CDR3 nucleotides: TGCGCCAGCAGTGACAGAAGTAATGAGCAGTTCTTC. Translated: CASSDRSNEQFF.

The chain joins TRBV6-1 to TRBJ1-2; no firm D call. Trimming took 1 base from V and 5 from J, leaving 20 bases between them. The CDR3 totals 17 residues. CDR1 and CDR2 (germline): MNHNS, SASEGT. CDR3 region: CASSEEQGPRLGYGYTF. The CDR3 coding sequence is TGTGCCAGCAGTGAAGAGCAAGGCCCCAGGTTAGGGTATGGCTACACCTTC.